Described below is a single T cell receptor (beta chain) sequence and its context. These data come from a study of blood T cell repertoires in COVID-19. Study as a whole: Samples representing acute and convalescent COVID-19 were sourced from the United States, Italy and Spain. Sources were T cells, B-cell-depleted T cells, or PBMCs; the material itself was cDNA or gDNA.

The CDR3 has 16 residues. Germline CDR1 is SEHNR and CDR2 is FQNEAQ (reference sequence). The V gene end was trimmed by 3 bases and the J gene end by 1 base; junction bases not matched to a gene: 8. In the study's own analysis: Cell counts per sample came from amplifying reference gene primers. Repertoires were generated with immunoSEQ multiplex PCR, while TCRdb's copy carries only in-frame clones and drops some. Clone size and V and J calls were adopted from that table, with D and trimming inferred from the DNA. The profile shows tens of thousands of clones, 83% of them singletons. The chain uses TRBV7-9 and TRBJ2-7; 8 bases agree with TRBD1. Sequenced sample: peripheral blood. The receptor comes from a woman over 75 with active or convalescent COVID-19. The CDR3 coding sequence is TGTGCCAGCAGCTTGTCAGGGGGCGGTAGTTCCTACGAGCAGTACTTC. Translating gives CASSLSGGGSSYEQYF.